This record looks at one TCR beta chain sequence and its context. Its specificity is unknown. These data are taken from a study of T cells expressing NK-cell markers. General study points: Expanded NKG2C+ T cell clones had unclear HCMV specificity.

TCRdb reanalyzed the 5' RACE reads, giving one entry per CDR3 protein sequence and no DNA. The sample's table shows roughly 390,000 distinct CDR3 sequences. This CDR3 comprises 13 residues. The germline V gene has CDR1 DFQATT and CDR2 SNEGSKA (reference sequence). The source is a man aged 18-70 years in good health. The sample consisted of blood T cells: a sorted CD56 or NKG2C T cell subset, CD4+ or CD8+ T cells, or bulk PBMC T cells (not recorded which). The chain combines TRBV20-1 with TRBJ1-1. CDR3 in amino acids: CSAPRRTPTEAFF.